Below, one T cell receptor (beta chain) is given with its context. In the original processing: Researchers report that nucleated cell counts were estimated from reference gene primer amplification. The protocol was immunoSEQ multiplex PCR, while the TCRdb copy is restricted to in-frame clones and leaves out a portion. From that table come the V and J calls and clone size; the DNA was used to work out D and trimming. The data contain 40,000 to 60,000 clones, about 82% of them singletons. This sample is drawn from a study of blood T cell repertoires in COVID-19. The length of the CDR3 is 13 residues. Germline V CDR1 and CDR2: MNHEY, SVGEGT. J was trimmed by 4 bases and V by 9 bases; bases with no gene match: 3.

This clonotype originated in an elderly man with active COVID-19. Sequencing was performed on peripheral blood. The gene calls are TRBV6-2 or TRBV6-3 and TRBJ2-2, with 9 bases that match TRBD2. CDR3 bases: TGTGCCAGTAGCGGGAGTATCACCGGGGAGCTGTTTTTT. It codes for CASSGSITGELFF.